The 13 T cell receptor beta chains below come from one sample, sequenced in a study of T cell changes during pregnancy in multiple sclerosis. Generated by immunoSEQ multiplex PCR, the TCRdb table keeps only in-frame clones and is missing some. The sample lists approximately 60,000 clones; approximately 94% were seen once. The sample was CD8+ T cells from peripheral blood mononuclear cells, taken in the third trimester of pregnancy. The receptors were gathered from a female donor with multiple sclerosis, enrolled in a pregnancy study.

In this sample, this clone turned up once. The J gene is TRBJ2-3, the V gene TRBV6-6; D not certain. The CDR3 is 13 residues long. The germline V and J ends were trimmed by 2 bases and 4 bases, with 7 bases remaining between them. The germline V gene has CDR1 MNHNY and CDR2 SVGAGI (reference sequence). CDR3 sequence (DNA): TGTGCCAGCAGTTACACTGCGGCAGATACGCAGTATTTT. This sequence encodes CASSYTAADTQYF.

The chain recombines TRBV7-2 with TRBJ1-1, with 7 bases matching TRBD1. From germline, CDR1 is SGHTA and CDR2 FQGNSA. V shed 7 bases, J shed 8 bases, and the junction held 10 bases outside the gene matches. The CDR3 runs to 13 residues. The CDR3 region has the DNA TGTGCCAGCATCCAGACAGGGCCTTTGGAAGCTTTCTTT. Translated, it gives CASIQTGPLEAFF.

The chain uses TRBV7-2 and TRBJ2-2; possible D gene TRBD2, 6 bases. The germline V gene encodes CDR1 SGHTA and CDR2 FQGNSA. With 5 bases removed from V and 4 bases from J, the gap between germline ends came to 11 bases. CDR3 length equals 14 residues. In DNA form, the CDR3 reads TGTGCCAGCAGCCAACGGACTACCACCGGGGAGCTGTTTTTT. As protein: CASSQRTTTGELFF.

This chain uses TRBV6-5 with TRBJ2-7; no reliable D call. This CDR3 has 12 residues. Trimming stripped 2 bases from V and 4 bases from J, with 6 bases between. Germline CDR1 MNHEY, CDR2 SVGAGI. CDR3 nucleotide sequence: TGTGCCAGCAGTTACAACGGGTACGAGCAGTACTTC. This codes for CASSYNGYEQYF.

The chain carries TRBV7-2 and TRBJ2-7, with TRBD2 matching over 11 bases. The J segment lost 2 bases and the V segment lost 6 bases, leaving 6 bases of the junction unmatched. Germline V CDR1 and CDR2: SGHTA, FQGNSA. CDR3 length: 15 amino acids. DNA for the CDR3: TGTGCCAGCAGTCGTTCTAGCGGGGGGACCTACGAGCAGTACTTC. Translated, it gives CASSRSSGGTYEQYF.

V is TRBV5-6 and J is TRBJ2-5; weak D call: TRBD1 (5 bases). Germline V CDR1 and CDR2: SGHDT, YYEEEE. This CDR3 comprises 14 residues. Trimming pared 3 bases from V and 4 bases from J, leaving 13 bases between. The CDR3 here is CASSSATDGETQYF. The CDR3 DNA is TGTGCCAGCAGCTCAGCGACAGATGGAGAGACCCAGTACTTC.

This chain links TRBV6-1 with TRBJ2-7; 12 nucleotides match TRBD2. J was trimmed by 4 bases and V by 1 base; bases with no gene match: 2. The CDR3 sequence is 15 residues long. Germline V lookup: CDR1 MNHNS, CDR2 SASEGT. In DNA, the CDR3 is TGTGCCAGCAGTGAAGGACTAGCGGGAGAGTACGAGCAGTACTTC. Its translation: CASSEGLAGEYEQYF.

The chain has TRBV6-4 and TRBJ1-2, with TRBD1 matching 7 bases. Germline trimming cut 2 bases from V and 5 bases from J; bases unmatched to any gene: 8. The germline gives CDR1 MRHNA, CDR2 SNTAGT. This CDR3 region has 15 residues. The CDR3 loop reads CASSDGAGGNYGYTF. The CDR3 nucleotides are TGTGCCAGCAGTGACGGGGCAGGGGGAAATTATGGCTACACCTTC.

V and J are TRBV7-9 and TRBJ2-3; TRBD2 agrees at 7 bases. Germline CDR1 is SEHNR and CDR2 is FQNEAQ (reference sequence). The CDR3 loop spans 15 amino acids. With V trimmed by 3 bases and J by 2 bases, 5 bases remained unmatched. CDR3 residues: CASSFTSDYTDTQYF. DNA of the CDR3: TGTGCCAGCAGCTTCACTAGCGACTACACAGATACGCAGTATTTT.

This clone was observed once. The chain employs TRBV28 and TRBJ2-2, with D hard to call. The CDR3 contains 12 residues. The germline gives CDR1 MDHEN, CDR2 SYDVKM. The V end was cut by 5 bases, the J end by 8 bases, with 9 bases between. CDR3 in amino acids: CASSPRRGELFF. CDR3 sequence (DNA): TGTGCCAGCAGTCCCCGGAGAGGGGAGCTGTTTTTT. Looking up the rest from reference TRBV28 and TRBJ2-2 gives the full variable domain: DVKVTQSSRYLVKRTGEKVFLECVQDMDHENMFWYRQDPGLGLRLIYFSYDVKMKEKGDIPEGYSVSREKKERFSLILESASTNQTSMYLCASSPRRGELFFGEGSRLTVL.

The rearrangement joins TRBV6-5 to TRBJ2-5; 9 bases align to TRBD2. Per the germline V gene, CDR1 is MNHEY and CDR2 is SVGAGI. The CDR3 has 13 residues. V lost 4 bases to trimming and J lost 11 bases; unmatched junction nucleotides: 8. CDR3 sequence (DNA): TGTGCCAGCAGTTTAGCGGGAGATGGGGAGCAGTACTTC. As protein: CASSLAGDGEQYF.

The chain uses TRBV4-1 and TRBJ1-1, with D possibly matching TRBD1 (5 bases). The germline V and J ends were trimmed by 4 bases and 7 bases, with 19 bases remaining between them. Germline-derived CDR1 and CDR2 are MGHRA and YSYEKL. The CDR3 has 15 residues. The CDR3 here is CASSPSGRGKGEAFF. The CDR3 DNA is TGCGCCAGCAGCCCCAGTGGGAGGGGAAAAGGTGAAGCTTTCTTT.

This sequence joins TRBV27 and TRBJ1-2, with 9 bases that match TRBD1. J lost 8 bases, V lost 3 bases, and 4 bases had no gene match. CDR3 length: 13 amino acids. Per germline, CDR1 MNHEY and CDR2 SMNVEV (reference sequence). This CDR3 is CASSFWDRVGYTF. In nucleotides, the CDR3 is TGTGCCAGCAGTTTCTGGGACAGGGTCGGCTACACCTTC.